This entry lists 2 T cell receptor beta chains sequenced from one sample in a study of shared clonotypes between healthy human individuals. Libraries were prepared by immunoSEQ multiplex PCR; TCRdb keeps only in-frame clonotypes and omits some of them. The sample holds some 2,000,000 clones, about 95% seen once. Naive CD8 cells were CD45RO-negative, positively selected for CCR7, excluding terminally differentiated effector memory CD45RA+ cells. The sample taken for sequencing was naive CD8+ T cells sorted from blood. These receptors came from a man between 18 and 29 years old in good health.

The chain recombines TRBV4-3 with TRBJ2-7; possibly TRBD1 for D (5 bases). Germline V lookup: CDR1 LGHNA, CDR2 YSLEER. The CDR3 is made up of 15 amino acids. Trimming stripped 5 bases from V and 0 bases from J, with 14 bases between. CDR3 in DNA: TGCGCCAGCAGCGACAGTGTAGAGAGCTCCTACGAGCAGTACTTC. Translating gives CASSDSVESSYEQYF.

The CDR3 nucleotides are TGTGCCAGCAGCTACGCCGGGAACATTCAGTACTTC. It is translated as CASSYAGNIQYF. This chain joins TRBV7-9 and TRBJ2-4; D is ambiguous. Germline V gives CDR1 SEHNR, CDR2 FQNEAQ (reference sequence). V was pared by 4 bases and J by 7 bases, with 8 bases between. The CDR3 length is 12 residues.